This TCR beta chain was obtained from a study of identical twins. Study outcomes and limitations: Clonotypes of the beta chain that were abundant in cord blood carried fewer insertions (memory repertoires showed none).

Germline V gene lookup returns CDR1 MNHNY and CDR2 SVGAGI (reference sequence). The length of the CDR3 is 15 residues. With 4 bases clipped from V and 9 bases from J, the junction kept 13 bases outside the gene matches. As regards this clonotype: As yet, its antigen is unknown.

TCRdb analysed the 5' RACE reads with MiXCR anew, one entry per CDR3 protein. The sample carries around 1.7 million distinct CDR3 sequences, roughly 35% recorded once. This chain uses TRBV6-6 with TRBJ2-5, with 8 positions matching TRBD2. This TCR was recovered from a newborn girl in good health. Sequenced input: cord blood. The CDR3 bases are TGTGCCAGCAGTTCTCACGTCCTCGTTAGCGGGGCCCAGTACTTC. It encodes CASSSHVLVSGAQYF.